This TCR beta chain was retrieved from a study of CD8 T cells in ankylosing spondylitis. Notes on the study in general: A motif of 7 or 8 highly homologous TCR beta variants was seen as apparently characteristic of ankylosing spondylitis blood.

This clonotype has more than one count but fewer than ten. Its antigen is unidentified. The CDR3 is 14 amino acids. CDR1 and CDR2 from the germline V gene are SEHNR and FQNEAQ (reference sequence). Trimming took off 1 base at V and 2 bases at J, with 8 bases between the two ends. TCRdb recomputed calls from the 5' RACE reads with MiXCR, one row per CDR3 protein. Found here are roughly 700,000 distinct CDR3 sequences, around 17% of them singletons; the top ten hold around 20%. What was sequenced was blood, either unsorted or a sorted T cell fraction (not recorded which). This TCR was sampled from a male donor with ankylosing spondylitis. The V gene is TRBV7-9, the J gene TRBJ2-5; D uncertain. DNA for the CDR3: TGTGCCAGCAGCTTAGAGACACTGCAAGAGACCCAGTACTTC. The encoded protein is CASSLETLQETQYF.